Listed below are T cell receptor beta chains from one sample, sequenced in a study of shared clonotypes between healthy human individuals. TCRdb's table, derived via immunoSEQ multiplex PCR, lists solely in-frame clones and lacks some. The sample carries over a million clones, around 97% recorded once. Sequenced: naive CD4+ T cells sorted from blood. These receptors came from a man aged 30-40 years in good health. Each CDR3 is given with its conserved first and last residue. Fields, in order: CDR3 DNA, CDR3 protein, D gene, V gene, J gene, clone size. The D gene is left open where the match is weak. Clone size is shown for a subset of rows, as once, few, many or a class of expanded clone.

DNA: TGTGCCAGCAGTGCGGAGGCTTACACCATATATTTT
CDR3: CASSAEAYTIYF
D: .
V: TRBV2
J: TRBJ1-3
size: .

DNA: TGTGCCAGCTCATCCGGGACAGGTAATGAGCAGTTCTTC
CDR3: CASSSGTGNEQFF
D: TRBD1
V: TRBV18
J: TRBJ2-1
size: .

DNA: TGTGCCAGCCGATCGGAATGGGCCACTGAAGCTTTCTTT
CDR3: CASRSEWATEAFF
D: .
V: TRBV27
J: TRBJ1-1
size: .

DNA: TGTGCCAGCAGCTTAGGTCGTAGCGGGCGGGGAAGCTCCTACAATGAGCAGTTCTTC
CDR3: CASSLGRSGRGSSYNEQFF
D: TRBD2
V: TRBV5-4
J: TRBJ2-1
size: .

DNA: TGTGCCACCGATAGCGGGATCTACGAGCAGTACTTC
CDR3: CATDSGIYEQYF
D: TRBD2
V: TRBV28
J: TRBJ2-7
size: once

DNA: TGTGCCAGCAGTCGACCTGGGACAGGGAATGAGCAGTTCTTC
CDR3: CASSRPGTGNEQFF
D: TRBD1
V: TRBV25-1
J: TRBJ2-1
size: .

DNA: TGTGCCAGCAGTGGAGAGAGCTACAATGAGCAGTTCTTC
CDR3: CASSGESYNEQFF
D: .
V: TRBV6-1
J: TRBJ2-1
size: .

DNA: TGTGCCAGCAGCTTAGCGCGGGCAGGGGATGGAACTGGGGCCAACGTCCTGACTTTC
CDR3: CASSLARAGDGTGANVLTF
D: .
V: TRBV7-8
J: TRBJ2-6
size: once

DNA: TGTGCCAGCAGCCCCGGTTCCGGACAGTTCTATGGCTACACCTTC
CDR3: CASSPGSGQFYGYTF
D: .
V: TRBV7-2
J: TRBJ1-2
size: .

DNA: TGTGCCAGCAGCCAAGATTCGGTCTATGGGCAGTACTTC
CDR3: CASSQDSVYGQYF
D: .
V: TRBV14
J: TRBJ2-7
size: .

DNA: TGCAGCGTCCCAAGGACAGACTATGGCTACACCTTC
CDR3: CSVPRTDYGYTF
D: .
V: TRBV29-1
J: TRBJ1-2
size: .

DNA: TGTGCCAGCAGCTTGAGACAGGCCATCACAACTCCGCATGGCTACACCTTC
CDR3: CASSLRQAITTPHGYTF
D: .
V: TRBV7-9
J: TRBJ1-2
size: once